The rows below give T cell receptor beta chains drawn from one sample of a study of T cells after yellow fever vaccination. A single record per CDR3 protein comes from TCRdb applying MiXCR to the 5' RACE reads. Among hundreds of thousands of distinct CDR3 sequences listed, roughly 12% were seen once. The sample consisted of PBMCs, taken on the day of the yellow fever booster vaccination. These receptors were taken from a man aged 30 to 45 who received the YFV17D yellow fever vaccine. The CDR3 runs from the conserved cysteine through the conserved F or W. D genes are given only for firm matches. The size field is filled for only some rows; it gives once, few, many or a size class.

CDR3	J	V	size	D
CASSFSGGGELFF	TRBJ2-2	TRBV27	many	TRBD1
CASRADPSGTQYF	TRBJ2-3	TRBV2	NA	NA
CASSSRGAYTEAFF	TRBJ1-1	TRBV7-2	NA	TRBD1
CASSLARPSQETQYF	TRBJ2-5	TRBV7-8	many	NA
CASGPQGFEPGETQYF	TRBJ2-5	TRBV27	NA	NA
CASSSGRSGEQFF	TRBJ2-1	TRBV6-6	few	TRBD2
CASSPTSLNYNEQFF	TRBJ2-1	TRBV7-3	NA	TRBD2
CASTGAGETQYF	TRBJ2-5	TRBV7-2	few	NA
CASSEGTASYEQYF	TRBJ2-7	TRBV10-1	many	TRBD1
CASSRDIGEKLFF	TRBJ1-4	TRBV7-2	few	NA
CASGPTEAFF	TRBJ1-1	TRBV6-2/TRBV6-3	few	NA
CASTGGRAWYNEQFF	TRBJ2-1	TRBV27	few	TRBD2
CASSLAQDTQYF	TRBJ2-3	TRBV5-1	many	NA
CASSFTGAGELFF	TRBJ2-2	TRBV5-6	many	TRBD1
CASSIRAGEQFF	TRBJ2-1	TRBV7-3	NA	NA
CASSTTSSSGHEQFF	TRBJ2-1	TRBV10-2	NA	TRBD2
CASSQDVGGLALFF	TRBJ2-1	TRBV14	NA	TRBD2
CASSQTDNYGYTF	TRBJ1-2	TRBV4-3	NA	NA
CASSFRQNTEAFF	TRBJ1-1	TRBV12-3/TRBV12-4	NA	NA
CASSWGGVGAGELFF	TRBJ2-2	TRBV7-8	NA	NA
CASSPPTGRNSPLHF	TRBJ1-6	TRBV18	few	TRBD1
CATSGLQGGYEQYF	TRBJ2-7	TRBV15	few	NA
CASKNGPRAAGELFF	TRBJ2-2	TRBV19	few	NA
CSAKGWLAASYNEQFF	TRBJ2-1	TRBV20-1	NA	NA
CASSLGQIYEQYF	TRBJ2-7	TRBV12-3/TRBV12-4	many	NA
CASSGYEQFF	TRBJ2-1	TRBV28	many	NA
CSVKRDYEQYF	TRBJ2-7	TRBV29-1	few	NA
CASRTGLAGGLDTQYF	TRBJ2-3	TRBV6-2/TRBV6-3	once	TRBD2
CSVRQGPTTGELFF	TRBJ2-2	TRBV29-1	NA	TRBD1
CASSQDKQRPRF	TRBJ2-7	TRBV4-3	NA	NA
CASSVAVDRTSTDTQYF	TRBJ2-3	TRBV9	NA	NA
CASSVGQGYSTDTQYF	TRBJ2-3	TRBV9	few	NA
CASSTWTGAPNEQFF	TRBJ2-1	TRBV7-9	few	TRBD1